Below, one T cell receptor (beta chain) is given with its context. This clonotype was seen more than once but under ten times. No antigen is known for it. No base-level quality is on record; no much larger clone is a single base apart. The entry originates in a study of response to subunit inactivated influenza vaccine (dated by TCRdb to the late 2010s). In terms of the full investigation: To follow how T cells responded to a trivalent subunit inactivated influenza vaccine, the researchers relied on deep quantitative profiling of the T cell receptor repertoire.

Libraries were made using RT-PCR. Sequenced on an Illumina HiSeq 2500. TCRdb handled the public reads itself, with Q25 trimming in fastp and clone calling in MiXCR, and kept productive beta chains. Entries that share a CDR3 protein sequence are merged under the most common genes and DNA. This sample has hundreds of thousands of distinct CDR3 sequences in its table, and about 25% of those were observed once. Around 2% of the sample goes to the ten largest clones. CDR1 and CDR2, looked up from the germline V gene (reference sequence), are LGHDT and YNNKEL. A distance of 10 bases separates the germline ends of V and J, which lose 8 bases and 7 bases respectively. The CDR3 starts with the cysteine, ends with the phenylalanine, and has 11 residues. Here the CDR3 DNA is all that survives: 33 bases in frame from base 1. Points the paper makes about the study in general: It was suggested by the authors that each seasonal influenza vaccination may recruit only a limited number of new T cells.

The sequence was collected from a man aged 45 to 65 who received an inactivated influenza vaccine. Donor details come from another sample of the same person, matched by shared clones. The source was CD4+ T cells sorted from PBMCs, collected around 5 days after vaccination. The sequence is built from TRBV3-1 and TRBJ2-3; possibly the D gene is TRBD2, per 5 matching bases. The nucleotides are TGTGCCAGCCGTGAGGGATATACGCAGTATTTT. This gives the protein CASREGYTQYF.